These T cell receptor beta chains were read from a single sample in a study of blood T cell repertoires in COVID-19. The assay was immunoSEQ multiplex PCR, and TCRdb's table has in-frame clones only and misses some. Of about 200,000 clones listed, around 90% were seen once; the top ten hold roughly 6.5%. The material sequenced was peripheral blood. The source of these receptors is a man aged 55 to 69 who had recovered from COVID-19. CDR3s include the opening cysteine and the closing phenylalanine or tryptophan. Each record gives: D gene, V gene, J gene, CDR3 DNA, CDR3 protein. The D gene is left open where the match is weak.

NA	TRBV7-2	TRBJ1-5	TGTGCCAGCAGCTTAGGGGACTCACGCCTTTTCAATCAGCCCCAGCATTTT	CASSLGDSRLFNQPQHF
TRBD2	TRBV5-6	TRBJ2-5	TGTGCCAGCAGCTTGACTAGCGGGGAAGAGACCCAGTACTTC	CASSLTSGEETQYF
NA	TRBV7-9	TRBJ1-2	TGTGCCAGCAGCTCAACAGGGAGTCCTGGCTACACCTTC	CASSSTGSPGYTF
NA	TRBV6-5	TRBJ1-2	TGTGCCAGCAGTTACTCCGGGGGGATCTATGGCTACACCTTC	CASSYSGGIYGYTF
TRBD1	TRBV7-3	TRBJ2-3	TGTGCCAGCAGCTTATTCGGACAGGGAAGCACAGATACGCAGTATTTT	CASSLFGQGSTDTQYF
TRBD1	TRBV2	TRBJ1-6	TGTGCCAGCAATCGACAGGGTAGCTCCTATAATTCACCCCTCCACTTT	CASNRQGSSYNSPLHF
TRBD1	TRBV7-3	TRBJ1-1	TGTGCCAGCAGCTCATCCGGCGACAGGGGGTACACTGAAGCTTTCTTT	CASSSSGDRGYTEAFF
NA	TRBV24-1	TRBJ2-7	TGTGCCACCAGTCAGGGTGGGGAGCAGTACTTC	CATSQGGEQYF
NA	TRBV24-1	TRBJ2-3	TGTGCCACCAGTGATCCCGGCCAGGGCACAGATACGCAGTATTTT	CATSDPGQGTDTQYF
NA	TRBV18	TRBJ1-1	TGTGCCAGCTCACCGCCAGGTCGGAACACTGAAGCTTTCTTT	CASSPPGRNTEAFF
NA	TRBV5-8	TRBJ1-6	TGTGCCAGCAGCTTGGGGGGCCGTTTTAGGAAGGATTCACCCCTCCACTTT	CASSLGGRFRKDSPLHF